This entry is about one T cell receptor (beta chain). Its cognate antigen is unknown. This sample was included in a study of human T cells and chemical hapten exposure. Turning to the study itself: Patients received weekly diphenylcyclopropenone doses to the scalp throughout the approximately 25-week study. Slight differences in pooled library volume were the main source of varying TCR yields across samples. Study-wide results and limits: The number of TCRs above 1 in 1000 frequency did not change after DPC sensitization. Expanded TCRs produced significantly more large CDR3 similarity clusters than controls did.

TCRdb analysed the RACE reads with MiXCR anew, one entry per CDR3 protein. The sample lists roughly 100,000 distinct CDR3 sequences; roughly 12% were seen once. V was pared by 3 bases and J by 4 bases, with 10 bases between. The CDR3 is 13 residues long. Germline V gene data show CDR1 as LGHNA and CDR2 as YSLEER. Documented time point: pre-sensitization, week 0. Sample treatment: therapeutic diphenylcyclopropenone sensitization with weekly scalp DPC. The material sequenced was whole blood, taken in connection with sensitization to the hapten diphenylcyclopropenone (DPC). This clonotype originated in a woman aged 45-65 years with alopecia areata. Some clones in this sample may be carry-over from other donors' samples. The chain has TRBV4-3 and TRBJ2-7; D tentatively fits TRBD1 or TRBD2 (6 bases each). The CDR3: CASSQRRGYEQYF. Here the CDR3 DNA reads TGCGCCAGCAGCCAGAGGAGGGGGTACGAGCAGTACTTC.